The next 12 T cell receptor beta chains were all read from a single sample in a study of Graves' ophthalmopathy and Graves' hyperthyroidism listed by TCRdb under 2018. Sequencing was performed on an Illumina HiSeq 2000. For repertoire sequencing, TCR beta CDR3 regions were amplified from RNA transcripts. HTBI primers and the Qiagen OneStep RT-PCR kit were used in a first-round RT-PCR, which was followed by a second-round multiplex PCR, size selection and purification. TCRdb reworked the public reads: Q25 trimming with fastp, MiXCR clone assembly, productive beta chains retained. Rows are unified per CDR3 protein, each entry keeping the most common DNA and genes. For this sample there are about 740,000 distinct CDR3 sequences; 40% appear just once. The ten largest clones capture 35% to 55% of the sample. Sequences were obtained from peripheral blood. The receptors derive from an adult man with Graves' ophthalmopathy.

On this clonotype: This clone may be a read error of a much larger clone one base away. The chain is built from TRBV7-6 and TRBJ2-7, with TRBD1 matching 7 bases. The germline V gene has CDR1 SGHVS and CDR2 FNYEAQ. The CDR3 has 14 amino acids. The DNA of the CDR3 is TGTGCCAGCAGCTTAGGAGAGGGGGCCTACGTGCAGTACTTC. Translated, it gives CASSLGEGAYVQYF.

The genes are TRBV12-3 or TRBV12-4 and TRBJ1-6; D is perhaps TRBD1 (5 bases). Trimming shortened V by 6 bases and J by 11 bases, and 17 bases separated the two germline ends. The CDR3 has 14 amino acids. Written as DNA, the CDR3 is TGTGCCAGCAGGCCCGGACAAAACTGGGCACCCCTCCACTTT. Its protein is CASRPGQNWAPLHF.

This clonotype was found a few times. This chain joins TRBV19 and TRBJ1-5; D is possibly TRBD1 (5 bases). Trimming left V 9 bases short and J 0 bases short, with 21 bases between. This CDR3 comprises 17 residues. Germline CDR1 is LNHDA and CDR2 is SQIVND (reference sequence). The CDR3 loop is CASSPPGQGISNQPQHF. The DNA for the CDR3 is TGTGCCAGCAGCCCCCCCGGACAAGGGATTAGCAATCAGCCCCAGCATTTT.

The chain's CDR3 is CASRRPGKETQYF. The CDR3 DNA is TGTGCCAGCAGACGCCCGGGGAAAGAGACCCAGTACTTC. The rearrangement uses TRBV11-2 and TRBJ2-5; a possible D gene is TRBD2 (5 bases). CDR3 length: 13 residues. V shed 6 bases and J shed 3 bases, with 11 bases lying between them. Germline lookup yields CDR1 SGHAT and CDR2 FQNNGV.

This clonotype was recorded many times. The chain links TRBV7-9 to TRBJ2-2; 7 bases align to TRBD1. This CDR3 contains 18 residues. CDR1 and CDR2 from the germline V gene are SEHNR and FQNEAQ (reference sequence). Trimming at V came to 3 bases and at J to 1 base, leaving 11 bases not matched to a gene. This chain's CDR3 is CASSFGTDTSLNTGELFF. CDR3 DNA sequence: TGTGCCAGCAGCTTTGGGACAGACACGTCCTTGAACACCGGGGAGCTGTTTTTT.

This clonotype was found a few times. The CDR3 bases are TGCGCCAGCAGCTTAGGGGCCAGCCAACAAGAGACCCAGTACTTC. This encodes CASSLGASQQETQYF. The rearrangement uses TRBV5-1 and TRBJ2-5, with D maybe TRBD1 (5 bases). V shed 2 bases and J shed 2 bases, with 13 bases lying between them. The CDR3 is made up of 15 amino acids. In germline, CDR1 is SGHRS, CDR2 YFSETQ.

The gene calls are TRBV15 and TRBJ2-5; a weak D match, TRBD2 (5 bases). The CDR3 is 14 residues long. Trimming pared 0 bases from V and 5 bases from J, leaving 10 bases between. Germline loops: CDR1 LNHNV, CDR2 YYDKDF (reference sequence). The CDR3 loop reads CATSREGSLETQYF. The CDR3 DNA reads TGTGCCACCAGCAGAGAAGGGAGTCTTGAGACCCAGTACTTC.

To note about this clonotype: A much bigger clone sits one base away, suggesting this may be a read error. V usage is TRBV10-3 and J usage is TRBJ2-7; D assignment may be TRBD1 or TRBD2 (6 bases each). The CDR3 totals 16 residues. Per the germline V gene, CDR1 is ENHRY and CDR2 is SYGVKD. V was pared by 0 bases and J by 0 bases, with 12 bases between. CDR3 sequence reads: CAISESGGPYSYEQYF. The CDR3, as DNA: TGTGCCATCAGTGAGTCAGGGGGGCCTTACTCCTACGAGCAGTACTTC.

J is TRBJ1-5 and V is TRBV24-1; tentative D call: TRBD1 (5 bases). CDR3 size: 16 residues. V was trimmed by 7 bases and J by 0 bases, leaving 15 bases between them. Per the germline V gene, CDR1 is KGHDR and CDR2 is SFDVKD. The CDR3 DNA is TGTGCCACCAGCAGCCTTGGGGCCCTTAGCAATCAGCCCCAGCATTTT. It specifies CATSSLGALSNQPQHF.

This clonotype was counted at least ten times. J is TRBJ1-6 and V is TRBV15; TRBD1 might be the D (6 bases). Germline V gives CDR1 LNHNV, CDR2 YYDKDF (reference sequence). The CDR3 extends over 14 amino acids. The ends were cut back, 5 bases at V and 7 bases at J, with 12 bases in the middle. The CDR3 here is CATSYGQINSPLHF. In DNA form, the CDR3 reads TGTGCCACCAGCTATGGACAGATAAATTCACCCCTCCACTTT.

This clonotype was recorded at least ten times. The J gene is TRBJ1-2, the V gene TRBV20-1; D is uncertain. The germline V gene encodes CDR1 DFQATT and CDR2 SNEGSKA (reference sequence). The CDR3 is 14 amino acids. With 7 bases removed from V and 7 bases from J, the gap between germline ends came to 22 bases. The CDR3 loop is CSGNVQPGIRGYTF. The DNA of the CDR3 is TGCAGTGGCAACGTCCAACCTGGGATTCGTGGCTACACCTTC.

This clonotype showed up just once. A read error may produce the germline difference seen at one junction end. The chain carries TRBV15 and TRBJ1-4, with D hard to call. Germline CDR1 is LNHNV and CDR2 is YYDKDF (reference sequence). The CDR3 is 18 residues long. The CDR3 coding sequence is TGTGCCACCAGCAGAGGAAGGCAGATCCGGGCAACCAATGAAAAACTGTTTTTT. Translated, it gives CATSRGRQIRATNEKLFF.